Below are 25 T cell receptor beta chains sequenced from a single sample in a study of cytomegalovirus exposure and HLA in healthy donors. The PCR contained 60 Vbeta and 13 Jbeta primers. Clones were read by immunoSEQ multiplex PCR, and TCRdb kept only the in-frame ones, dropping some. The table shows tens of thousands of clones, with about four fifths occurring only once. The sample consisted of PBMCs. These receptors all stem from a female donor in good health and CMV-seronegative.

V usage is TRBV5-1 and J usage is TRBJ1-2; 7 positions agree with TRBD1. The CDR3 is 14 residues long. The germline gives CDR1 SGHRS, CDR2 YFSETQ. V was pared by 4 bases and J by 4 bases, with 7 bases of the junction left unmatched. The CDR3 DNA follows: TGCGCCAGCAGCGCTCAGGGGGTGACCTATGGCTACACCTTC. It is translated as CASSAQGVTYGYTF.

CDR3: CASSVGQGGQETQYF. Written as DNA, the CDR3 is TGCGCCAGCAGCGTGGGACAGGGAGGCCAAGAGACCCAGTACTTC. The rearrangement joins TRBV5-1 to TRBJ2-5; 9 bases line up with TRBD1. The J segment lost 1 base and the V segment lost 4 bases, leaving 5 bases of the junction unmatched. CDR3 size: 15 residues. CDR1 and CDR2 (germline): SGHRS, YFSETQ. The entire variable domain, with the rest obtained from reference TRBV5-1 and TRBJ2-5, is as follows: KAGVTQTPRYLIKTRGQQVTLSCSPISGHRSVSWYQQTPGQGLQFLFEYFSETQRNKGNFPGRFSGRQFSNSRSEMNVSTLELGDSALYLCASSVGQGGQETQYFGPGTRLLVL.

The chain employs TRBV7-9 and TRBJ2-7, with 9 positions matching TRBD1. The CDR3 sequence is 14 residues long. J lost 6 bases, V lost 4 bases, and 7 bases had no gene match. Germline V lookup: CDR1 SEHNR, CDR2 FQNEAQ (reference sequence). As DNA, the CDR3 is TGTGCCAGCAGCTCACCGGGACAGGGTCGCGAGCAGTACTTC. Amino acid sequence: CASSSPGQGREQYF.

The chain has TRBV9 and TRBJ2-3; 11 nucleotides match TRBD2. CDR3 length: 17 residues. J gave up 3 bases and V 2 bases, and 8 bases lay outside the gene matches. The germline CDR1 and CDR2 sequences are SGDLS and YYNGEE. This CDR3 is CASSVLSGGAGTDTQYF. In DNA form, the CDR3 reads TGTGCCAGCAGCGTCCTTAGCGGGGGGGCCGGTACAGATACGCAGTATTTT.

The chain joins TRBV19 to TRBJ2-6; D may be TRBD2 (6 bases). The CDR3 is made up of 15 amino acids. The germline CDR1 and CDR2 sequences are LNHDA and SQIVND (reference sequence). Between the trimmed V and J ends, which lost 4 bases and 4 bases, there was a span of 11 bases. The CDR3 nucleotides read TGTGCCAGTAGTACAGGGACTGCCGGGGCCAACGTCCTGACTTTC. Translating gives CASSTGTAGANVLTF.

This clone has a single count. The chain is built from TRBV29-1 and TRBJ2-2; D ambiguous. Deletions cut 5 bases from V and 9 bases from J, with 16 bases between. The CDR3 runs to 13 residues. Germline CDR1 and CDR2: SQVTM and ANQGSEA. CDR3 in DNA: TGCAGCGTTCAGGCGACCCAGAGCCGGGAGCTGTTTTTT. Protein product: CSVQATQSRELFF.

The chain links TRBV6-1 to TRBJ1-2; D gene unclear. The CDR3 is made up of 16 amino acids. Trimming took 1 base from V and 4 from J, leaving 16 bases between them. Germline CDR1 is MNHNS and CDR2 is SASEGT. The chain's CDR3 is CASSEEGNSGTYGYTF. The CDR3 nucleotides read TGTGCCAGCAGTGAAGAAGGTAACAGCGGCACCTATGGCTACACCTTC.

The gene calls are TRBV5-1 and TRBJ2-2; 9 nucleotides align to TRBD1. V trimming: 4 bases; J trimming: 4 bases; junction bases outside the gene matches: 2. CDR1 and CDR2 (germline): SGHRS, YFSETQ. The CDR3 extends over 14 amino acids. The CDR3 loop reads CASSKDRGTGELFF. The CDR3 DNA is TGCGCCAGCAGCAAGGACAGGGGCACCGGGGAGCTGTTTTTT.

This clone has just one count. CDR3 sequence (DNA): TGTGCCAGCAGCCCCAGCTACCGGGACAGTGAAGCTTTCTTT. This sequence encodes CASSPSYRDSEAFF. The chain joins TRBV7-6 to TRBJ1-1, with 7 positions matching TRBD1. The CDR3 covers 14 residues. V dropped 5 bases and J dropped 7; count of bases not matched to a gene: 10. CDR1 and CDR2 from the germline V gene are SGHVS and FNYEAQ.

This chain connects TRBV7-2 to TRBJ1-5, with D perhaps matching TRBD1 (6 bases). V lost 5 bases, J lost 1 base, and 12 bases lay in between. Germline CDR1 and CDR2: SGHTA and FQGNSA. The CDR3 has 15 residues. The DNA of the CDR3 is TGTGCCAGCAGCACGAGGACAGCGAGCAATCAGCCCCAGCATTTT. This translates into CASSTRTASNQPQHF.

The V and J genes are TRBV5-1 and TRBJ1-2, with D perhaps TRBD1 (6 bases). The CDR3 contains 14 residues. Trimming pared 5 bases from V and 1 base from J, leaving 12 bases between. In germline, CDR1 is SGHRS, CDR2 YFSETQ. CDR3 nucleotide sequence: TGCGCCAGCAGTTTCTCAGGGGTTAACTATGGCTACACCTTC. Translated: CASSFSGVNYGYTF.

The chain joins TRBV5-5 to TRBJ2-3; no definite D call. Germline V CDR1 and CDR2: SGHKS, YYEKEE (reference sequence). The germline V and J ends were trimmed by 2 bases and 4 bases, with 2 bases remaining between them. This CDR3 has 11 residues. CDR3 nucleotides: TGTGCCAGCAGCTTCGCAGATACGCAGTATTTT. Its protein product is CASSFADTQYF.

The chain links TRBV7-2 to TRBJ1-3; D possibly corresponds to TRBD1 (5 bases). The CDR3 runs 15 residues. Germline V CDR1 and CDR2: SGHTA, FQGNSA. V was shortened by 5 bases and J by 0 bases, with 11 bases between the two germline ends. This chain's CDR3 is CASSPRVPSGNTIYF. CDR3 bases: TGTGCCAGCAGCCCCAGGGTACCCTCTGGAAACACCATATATTTT.

J is TRBJ2-7 and V is TRBV5-6, with 11 bases fitting TRBD1. V was pared by 4 bases and J by 3 bases, with 6 bases of the junction left unmatched. The CDR3 contains 15 residues. Germline values: CDR1 SGHDT, CDR2 YYEEEE. This chain's CDR3 is CASSQGQGAHYEQYF. The CDR3 DNA is TGTGCCAGCAGCCAAGGACAGGGGGCCCACTACGAGCAGTACTTC.

The table lists this clone with a few counts. The chain has TRBV27 and TRBJ2-4; 11 bases agree with TRBD1. Germline V gene sequence: CDR1 MNHEY, CDR2 SMNVEV (reference sequence). The CDR3 loop spans 14 amino acids. Losses at the gene ends were 6 bases for V and 8 bases for J; bases not matched to a gene: 6. Here the CDR3 reads CASSRTGGYDIQYF. The CDR3 DNA is TGTGCCAGCAGCCGGACAGGGGGCTATGACATTCAGTACTTC.

This clone was seen a few times. This chain joins TRBV19 and TRBJ2-5; 7 positions match TRBD2. Per germline, CDR1 LNHDA and CDR2 SQIVND (reference sequence). With 5 bases clipped from V and 2 bases from J, the junction kept 8 bases outside the gene matches. The CDR3 totals 15 residues. The CDR3 nucleotides read TGTGCCAGTAGTGGGAGGGGACGACTTCAAGAGACCCAGTACTTC. Its protein product is CASSGRGRLQETQYF.

J is TRBJ2-6 and V is TRBV5-4, with TRBD2 as a possible D gene (6 bases). The CDR3 loop spans 15 amino acids. The germline V and J ends were trimmed by 5 bases and 1 base, with 10 bases remaining between them. CDR1 is SGHNT, CDR2 YYREEE, per germline (reference sequence). For the CDR3, the DNA is TGTGCCAGCAGGGGTGGGGGGTCTGGGGCCAACGTCCTGACTTTC. The encoded protein is CASRGGGSGANVLTF.

The V gene is TRBV27, the J gene TRBJ1-4, with D tentatively TRBD1 (6 bases). The V end lost 5 bases, the J end lost 7 bases, and 14 bases lay between the germline ends. Germline V CDR1 and CDR2: MNHEY, SMNVEV (reference sequence). This CDR3 is built from 14 residues. The CDR3 loop is CASSPLGGPEKLFF. The CDR3 DNA reads TGTGCCAGCAGTCCCCTGGGGGGGCCTGAAAAACTGTTTTTT. Full variable domain (remainder filled in from reference TRBV27 and TRBJ1-4): EAQVTQNPRYLITVTGKKLTVTCSQNMNHEYMSWYRQDPGLGLRQIYYSMNVEVTDKGDVPEGYKVSRKEKRNFPLILESPSPNQTSLYFCASSPLGGPEKLFFGSGTQLSVL.

The chain uses TRBV4-2 and TRBJ2-5; the match to TRBD2 covers 12 bases. The assigned J gene may be wrong: the sequence end matches TRBJ2-7 better. Germline CDR1 reads LGHNA; CDR2 reads YNFKEQ. This CDR3 spans 15 amino acids. The CDR3 reads CASSQPSGGVYEQYF. CDR3 sequence (DNA): TGTGCCAGCAGCCAACCTAGCGGGGGGGTCTACGAGCAGTACTTC.

The chain couples TRBV6-6 to TRBJ2-7, with 10 bases that match TRBD2. CDR3 size: 16 residues. V trimming: 7 bases; J trimming: 5 bases; junction bases outside the gene matches: 14. Germline V CDR1 and CDR2: MNHNY, SVGAGI (reference sequence). The CDR3 coding sequence is TGTGCCAGCAACTTTCGGCCCAGCGGGGGGGCGAACGAGCAGTACTTC. Protein: CASNFRPSGGANEQYF.

This chain links TRBV10-3 with TRBJ1-5; 7 nucleotides match TRBD1. Germline loops: CDR1 ENHRY, CDR2 SYGVKD. The CDR3 extends over 14 amino acids. Germline trimming cut 4 bases from V and 7 bases from J; bases unmatched to any gene: 7. The DNA for the CDR3 is TGTGCCATCAGTGCCCAGGGGGGAGTCCAGCCCCAGCATTTT. This sequence encodes CAISAQGGVQPQHF.

The chain joins TRBV5-1 to TRBJ1-1, with TRBD1 matching 7 bases. CDR3 length equals 15 residues. J gave up 0 bases and V 1 base, and 3 bases lay outside the gene matches. Per the germline V gene, CDR1 is SGHRS and CDR2 is YFSETQ. The DNA for the CDR3 is TGCGCCAGCAGCTTGTACAGGGGAGTGAACACTGAAGCTTTCTTT. Amino acid sequence: CASSLYRGVNTEAFF.

This clone showed up just once. The rearrangement links TRBV9 to TRBJ2-1; 9 bases are a match to TRBD2. CDR3 length: 18 residues. V was clipped by 5 bases and J by 8 bases; unmatched bases: 20. Germline values: CDR1 SGDLS, CDR2 YYNGEE. The CDR3 is CASRSRSSGELLGYEQFF. The CDR3 DNA follows: TGTGCCAGCAGAAGTAGATCTAGCGGGGAACTCCTGGGGTATGAGCAGTTCTTC.

The rearrangement joins TRBV5-5 to TRBJ2-6; 9 bases map to TRBD1. Germline CDR1 is SGHKS and CDR2 is YYEKEE (reference sequence). The CDR3 spans 17 residues. J lost 3 bases, V lost 0 bases, and 4 bases had no gene match. Here the CDR3 reads CASSLDTGGGGANVLTF. In DNA form, the CDR3 reads TGTGCCAGCAGCTTGGATACAGGGGGCGGTGGGGCCAACGTCCTGACTTTC. Full variable domain (missing parts from reference TRBV5-5 and TRBJ2-6): DAGVTQSPTHLIKTRGQQVTLRCSPISGHKSVSWYQQVLGQGPQFIFQYYEKEERGRGNFPDRFSARQFPNYSSELNVNALLLGDSALYLCASSLDTGGGGANVLTFGAGSRLTVL.

V gene TRBV7-2 combines with J gene TRBJ2-3; possibly TRBD2 for D (6 bases). The V gene lost 2 bases and the J gene lost 3 bases, with 9 bases spanning the gap. Germline V gene sequence: CDR1 SGHTA, CDR2 FQGNSA. The CDR3 has 14 residues. The CDR3 protein is CASSLLAMTDTQYF. The CDR3 DNA sequence: TGTGCCAGCAGCTTACTAGCGATGACAGATACGCAGTATTTT.